This TCR beta chain comes out of a study of T cell responses to AZD1222 COVID-19 vaccine. The study, taken as a whole, reports: At study baseline, merely about 6 AZD1222 recipients were seropositive.

Assay: immunoSEQ multiplex PCR; the TCRdb copy retains only in-frame clones and omits some. The table lists 75,000 to 100,000 clones, about nine tenths of them singletons. Of note for this clone: The antigen is not known.

This TCR was sampled from an adult in good health. The sequences come from peripheral blood, collected on day 0 of AZD1222 vaccination.

The chain's CDR3 is CATRSRAHYEQYF. In nucleotides, the CDR3 is TGTGCCACCAGAAGCAGGGCTCACTACGAGCAGTACTTC. The chain recombines TRBV15 with TRBJ2-7, with D possibly TRBD1 on 5 matching bases. Germline-derived CDR1 and CDR2 are LNHNV and YYDKDF (reference sequence). V was trimmed by 6 bases and J by 3 bases, leaving 12 bases between them. This CDR3 comprises 13 residues. The full variable domain, with the rest looked up from reference TRBV15 and TRBJ2-7, is DAMVIQNPRYQVTQFGKPVTLSCSQTLNHNVMYWYQQKSSQAPKLLFHYYDKDFNNEADTPDNFQSRRPNTSFCFLDIRSPGLGDTAMYLCATRSRAHYEQYFGPGTRLTVT.